This record covers a single T cell receptor beta chain. The antigen remains undetermined. The data were taken from a study of cytomegalovirus exposure and HLA in healthy donors. As for the study in general: In an earlier analysis, 90 million to 130 million unique TCR beta sequences were found from some 180 million T cells.

Study results and limitations: As was reported, the HLA-A and HLA-B alleles of most subjects were accurately predicted from TCR beta sequences. A highly shared variant cluster was judged a likely technical artifact. The classifier, whose performance was assessed in both the original and validation cohorts, reportedly diagnosed cytomegalovirus status with high specificity and sensitivity.

PCR was performed using 60 Vbeta and 13 Jbeta primers. Assay used: immunoSEQ multiplex PCR; TCRdb lists only in-frame clones, some missing. The repertoire holds 120,000 or so clones, with 60% to 85% as singletons. The clonotype comes from a woman between 40 and 55 years old in good health and CMV-seropositive. Sequenced material: PBMCs.

The CDR3 DNA sequence: TGTGCCAGCAGCTTAACCGGAGACGCCGAGCAGTACTTC. Translated, it gives CASSLTGDAEQYF. The chain recombines TRBV7-3 with TRBJ2-7, with D hard to call. In germline, CDR1 is SGHTA, CDR2 FQGTGA. The CDR3 is 13 residues long. The V gene lost 0 bases and the J gene lost 6 bases, with 9 bases spanning the gap.